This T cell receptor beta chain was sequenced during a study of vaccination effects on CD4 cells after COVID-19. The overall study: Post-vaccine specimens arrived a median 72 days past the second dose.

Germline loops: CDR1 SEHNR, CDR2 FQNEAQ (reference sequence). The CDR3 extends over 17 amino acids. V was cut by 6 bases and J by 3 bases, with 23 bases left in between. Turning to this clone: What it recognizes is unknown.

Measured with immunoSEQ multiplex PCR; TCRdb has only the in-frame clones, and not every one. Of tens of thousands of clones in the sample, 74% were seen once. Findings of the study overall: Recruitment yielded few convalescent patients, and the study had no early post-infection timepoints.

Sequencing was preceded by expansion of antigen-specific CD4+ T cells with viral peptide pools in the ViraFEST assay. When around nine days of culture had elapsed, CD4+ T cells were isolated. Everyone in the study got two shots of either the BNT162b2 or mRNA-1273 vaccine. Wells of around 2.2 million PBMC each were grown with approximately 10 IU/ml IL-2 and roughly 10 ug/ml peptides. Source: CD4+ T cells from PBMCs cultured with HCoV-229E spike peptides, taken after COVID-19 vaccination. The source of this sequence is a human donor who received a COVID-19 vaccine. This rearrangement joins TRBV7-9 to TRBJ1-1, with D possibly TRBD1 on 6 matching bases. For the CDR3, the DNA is TGTGCCAGCAGAAAAGGGGGTAGTGGGCGGGAGTACACTGAAGCTTTCTTT. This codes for CASRKGGSGREYTEAFF.